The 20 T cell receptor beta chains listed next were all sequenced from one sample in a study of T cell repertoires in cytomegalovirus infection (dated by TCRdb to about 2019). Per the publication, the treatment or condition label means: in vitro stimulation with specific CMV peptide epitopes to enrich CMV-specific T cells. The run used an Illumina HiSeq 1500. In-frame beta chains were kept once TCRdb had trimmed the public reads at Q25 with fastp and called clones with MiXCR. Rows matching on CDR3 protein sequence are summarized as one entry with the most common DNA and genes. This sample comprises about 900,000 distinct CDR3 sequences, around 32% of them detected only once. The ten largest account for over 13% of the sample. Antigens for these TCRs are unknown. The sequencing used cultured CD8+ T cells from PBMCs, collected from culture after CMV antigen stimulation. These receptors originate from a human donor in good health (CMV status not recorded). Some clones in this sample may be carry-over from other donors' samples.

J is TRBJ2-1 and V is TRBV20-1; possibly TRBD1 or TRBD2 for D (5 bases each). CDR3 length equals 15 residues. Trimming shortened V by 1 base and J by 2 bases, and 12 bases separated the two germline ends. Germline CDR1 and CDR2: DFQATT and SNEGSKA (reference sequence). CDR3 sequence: CSARARDGPYNEQFF. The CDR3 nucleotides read TGCAGTGCTAGAGCAAGGGACGGACCCTACAATGAGCAGTTCTTC.

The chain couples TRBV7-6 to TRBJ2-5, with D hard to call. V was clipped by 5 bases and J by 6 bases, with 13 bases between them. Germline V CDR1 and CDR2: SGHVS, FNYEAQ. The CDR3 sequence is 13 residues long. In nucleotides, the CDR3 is TGTGCCAGCAGCAAACCCCGCCCCAAGACCCAGTACTTC. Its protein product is CASSKPRPKTQYF.

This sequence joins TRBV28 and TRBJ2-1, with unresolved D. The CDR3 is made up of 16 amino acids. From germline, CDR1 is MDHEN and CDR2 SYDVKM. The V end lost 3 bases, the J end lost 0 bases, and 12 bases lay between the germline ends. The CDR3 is CASSFESMSSYNEQFF. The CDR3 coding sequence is TGTGCCAGCAGTTTCGAGTCAATGAGCTCCTACAATGAGCAGTTCTTC.

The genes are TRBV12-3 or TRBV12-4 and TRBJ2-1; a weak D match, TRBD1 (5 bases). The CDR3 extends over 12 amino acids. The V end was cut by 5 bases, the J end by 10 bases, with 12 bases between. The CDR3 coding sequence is TGTGCCAGCAGTCAGGGTAACGGGGAGCAGTTCTTC. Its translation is CASSQGNGEQFF.

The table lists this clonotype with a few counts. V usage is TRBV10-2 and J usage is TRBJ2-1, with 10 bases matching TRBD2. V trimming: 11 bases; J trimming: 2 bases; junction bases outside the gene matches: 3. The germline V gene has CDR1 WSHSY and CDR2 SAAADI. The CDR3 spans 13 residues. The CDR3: CAGSGGPYNEQFF. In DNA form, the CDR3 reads TGCGCCGGTAGCGGGGGGCCCTACAATGAGCAGTTCTTC.

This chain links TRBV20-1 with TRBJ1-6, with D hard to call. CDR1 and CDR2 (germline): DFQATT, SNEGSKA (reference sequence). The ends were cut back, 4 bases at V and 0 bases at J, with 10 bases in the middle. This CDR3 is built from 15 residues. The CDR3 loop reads CSATPSSSYNSPLHF. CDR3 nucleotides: TGCAGTGCTACCCCATCGAGCTCCTATAATTCACCCCTCCACTTT.

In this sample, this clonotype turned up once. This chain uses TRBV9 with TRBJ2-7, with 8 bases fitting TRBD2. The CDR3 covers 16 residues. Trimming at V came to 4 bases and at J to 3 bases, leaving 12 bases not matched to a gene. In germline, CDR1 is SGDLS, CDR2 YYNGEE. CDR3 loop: CASSPGGGTTYYEQYF. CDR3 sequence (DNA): TGTGCCAGCAGCCCCGGGGGGGGGACCACCTACTACGAGCAGTACTTC.

The CDR3 region is CASSVLAGGLEQYF. The CDR3 bases are TGTGCCAGCAGCGTACTAGCGGGGGGGCTCGAGCAGTACTTC. The J gene is TRBJ2-7, the V gene TRBV7-9, with 13 bases identical to TRBD2. In germline, CDR1 is SEHNR, CDR2 FQNEAQ (reference sequence). The CDR3 is 14 residues long. The V gene end was trimmed by 5 bases and the J gene end by 6 bases; junction bases not matched to a gene: 4. The complete variable domain, with remaining parts taken from reference TRBV7-9 and TRBJ2-7, reads DTGVSQNPRHKITKRGQNVTFRCDPISEHNRLYWYRQTLGQGPEFLTYFQNEAQLEKSRLLSDRFSAERPKGSFSTLEIQRTEQGDSAMYLCASSVLAGGLEQYFGPGTRLTVT.

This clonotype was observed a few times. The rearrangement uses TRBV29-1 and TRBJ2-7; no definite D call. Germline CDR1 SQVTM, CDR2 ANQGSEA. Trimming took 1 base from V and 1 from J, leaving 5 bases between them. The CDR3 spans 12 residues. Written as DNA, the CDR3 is TGCAGCGTTGAAGCAGGATCCTACGAGCAGTACTTC. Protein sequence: CSVEAGSYEQYF.

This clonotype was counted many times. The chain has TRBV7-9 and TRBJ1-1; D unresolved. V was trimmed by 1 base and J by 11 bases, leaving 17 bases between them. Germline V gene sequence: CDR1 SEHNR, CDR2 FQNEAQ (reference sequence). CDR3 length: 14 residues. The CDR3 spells CASSLGAEGPGAFF. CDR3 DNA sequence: TGTGCCAGCAGCTTAGGGGCCGAGGGCCCGGGGGCTTTCTTT. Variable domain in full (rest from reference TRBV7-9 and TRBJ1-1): DTGVSQNPRHKITKRGQNVTFRCDPISEHNRLYWYRQTLGQGPEFLTYFQNEAQLEKSRLLSDRFSAERPKGSFSTLEIQRTEQGDSAMYLCASSLGAEGPGAFFGQGTRLTVV.

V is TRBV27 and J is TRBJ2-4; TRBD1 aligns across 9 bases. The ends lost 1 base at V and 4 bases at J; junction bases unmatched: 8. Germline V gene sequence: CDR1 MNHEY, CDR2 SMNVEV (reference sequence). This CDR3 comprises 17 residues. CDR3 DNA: TGTGCCAGCAGTTTATTGGGGATCGGACAGGGGAAAAACATTCAGTACTTC. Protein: CASSLLGIGQGKNIQYF.

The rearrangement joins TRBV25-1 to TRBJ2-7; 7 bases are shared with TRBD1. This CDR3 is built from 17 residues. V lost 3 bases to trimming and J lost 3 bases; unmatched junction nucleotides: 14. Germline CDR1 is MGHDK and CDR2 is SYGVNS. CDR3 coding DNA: TGTGCCAGCAGTGATCGGGCCCCAGGGGGATTCGGCTACGAGCAGTACTTC. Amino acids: CASSDRAPGGFGYEQYF.

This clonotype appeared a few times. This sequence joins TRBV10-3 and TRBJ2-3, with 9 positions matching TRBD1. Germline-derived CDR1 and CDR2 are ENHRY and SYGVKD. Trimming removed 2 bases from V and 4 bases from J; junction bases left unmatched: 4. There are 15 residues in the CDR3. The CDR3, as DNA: TGTGCCATCAGTGAGGGATACAGGGGGCCAGATACGCAGTATTTT. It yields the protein CAISEGYRGPDTQYF.

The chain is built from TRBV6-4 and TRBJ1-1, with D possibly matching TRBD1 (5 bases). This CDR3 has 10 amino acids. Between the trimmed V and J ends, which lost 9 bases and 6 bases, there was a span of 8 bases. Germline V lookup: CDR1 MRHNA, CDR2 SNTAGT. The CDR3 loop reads CARDTAEAFF. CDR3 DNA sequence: TGTGCCAGGGACACGGCTGAAGCTTTCTTT.

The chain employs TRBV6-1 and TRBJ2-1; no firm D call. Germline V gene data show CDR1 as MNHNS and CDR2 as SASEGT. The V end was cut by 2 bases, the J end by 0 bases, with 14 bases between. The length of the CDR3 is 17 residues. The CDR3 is CASSETTPASSYNEQFF. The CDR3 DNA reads TGTGCCAGCAGTGAAACGACACCAGCGAGCTCCTACAATGAGCAGTTCTTC.

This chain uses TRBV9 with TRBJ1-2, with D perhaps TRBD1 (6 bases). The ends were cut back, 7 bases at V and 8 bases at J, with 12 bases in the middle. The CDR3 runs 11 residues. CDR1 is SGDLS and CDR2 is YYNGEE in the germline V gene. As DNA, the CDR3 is TGTGCCAGCCGAAGGGGGGGCGGCTACACCTTC. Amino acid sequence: CASRRGGGYTF.

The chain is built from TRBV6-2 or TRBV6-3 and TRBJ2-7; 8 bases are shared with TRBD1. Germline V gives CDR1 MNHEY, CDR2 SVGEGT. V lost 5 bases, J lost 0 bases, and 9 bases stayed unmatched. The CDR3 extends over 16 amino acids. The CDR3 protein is CASSPRDRLSSYEQYV. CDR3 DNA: TGTGCCAGCAGTCCTCGGGACAGGCTGAGCTCCTACGAGCAGTACGTC.

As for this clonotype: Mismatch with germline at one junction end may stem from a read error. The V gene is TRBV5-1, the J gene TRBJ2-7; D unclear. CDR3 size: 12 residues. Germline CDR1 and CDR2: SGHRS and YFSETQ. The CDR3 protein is CASSLFSHEQYF. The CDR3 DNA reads TGCGCCAGCAGCTTGTTCTCCCACGAGCAGTACTTC. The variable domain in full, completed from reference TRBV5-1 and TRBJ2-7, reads KAGVTQTPRYLIKTRGQQVTLSCSPISGHRSVSWYQQTPGQGLQFLFEYFSETQRNKGNFPGRFSGRQFSNSRSEMNVSTLELGDSALYLCASSLFSHEQYFGPGTRLTVT.

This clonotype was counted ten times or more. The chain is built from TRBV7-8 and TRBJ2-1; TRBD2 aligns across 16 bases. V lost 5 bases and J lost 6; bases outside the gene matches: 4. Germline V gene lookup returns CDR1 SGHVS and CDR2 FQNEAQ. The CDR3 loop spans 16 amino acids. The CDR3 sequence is CASSKGLAGGGNEQFF. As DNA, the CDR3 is TGTGCCAGCAGCAAGGGACTAGCGGGGGGGGGCAATGAGCAGTTCTTC.

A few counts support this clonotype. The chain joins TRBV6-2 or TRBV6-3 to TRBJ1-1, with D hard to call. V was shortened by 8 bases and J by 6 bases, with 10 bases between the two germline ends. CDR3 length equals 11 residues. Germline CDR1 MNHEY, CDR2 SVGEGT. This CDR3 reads CASGVNPEAFF. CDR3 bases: TGTGCCAGCGGTGTTAATCCTGAAGCTTTCTTT.